Only a few counts were recorded for the clone carrying this T cell receptor (beta chain). What it recognizes is unknown. The CDR3 is made up of 14 amino acids. Looked up from germline, CDR1 is MNHNS and CDR2 is SASEGT. V was shortened by 6 bases and J by 6 bases, with 17 bases between the two germline ends. The data originate from a study of response to subunit inactivated influenza vaccine. Study outcomes and limitations: A suggestion made by the authors is that each seasonal influenza vaccination recruits few new T cells.

TCRdb re-analysed the RT-PCR reads in MiXCR, keeping a single row per CDR3 protein. The sample yields 650,000 to 800,000 distinct CDR3 sequences, around 20% seen once. The V and J genes are TRBV6-1 and TRBJ1-1; D possibly corresponds to TRBD1 (5 bases). The sample consisted of PBMCs from blood, taken roughly 5 days after vaccination. This receptor was taken from a man over 45 who received an inactivated influenza vaccine. CDR3: CASSGGLSSPEAFF. CDR3 in DNA: TGTGCCAGCAGCGGGGGACTGTCATCCCCTGAAGCTTTCTTT.